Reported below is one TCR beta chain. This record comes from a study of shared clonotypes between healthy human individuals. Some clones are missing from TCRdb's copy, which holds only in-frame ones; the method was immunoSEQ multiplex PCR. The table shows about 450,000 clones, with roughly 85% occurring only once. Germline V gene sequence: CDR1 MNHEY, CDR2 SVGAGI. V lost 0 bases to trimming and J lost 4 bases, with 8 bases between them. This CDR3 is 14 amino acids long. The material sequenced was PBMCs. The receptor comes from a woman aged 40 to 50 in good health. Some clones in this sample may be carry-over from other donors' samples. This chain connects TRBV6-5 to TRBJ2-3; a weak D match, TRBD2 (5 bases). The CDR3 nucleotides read TGTGCCAGCAGTTACTCGCGGGTTTCAGATACGCAGTATTTT. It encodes CASSYSRVSDTQYF.